This section outlines one T cell receptor (beta chain) sequence together with its context. The antigen is not known. Treatment meaning: oral pan-JAK inhibitor, 5-10 mg twice daily. From alopecia areata patients, lesional scalp punch biopsies and peripheral blood were collected. V gave up 6 bases and J gave up 12 bases, with 15 bases separating them. The germline CDR1 and CDR2 sequences are MGHDK and SYGVNS. This CDR3 spans 12 amino acids. RNA, once extracted, was reverse transcribed into cDNA for use as the sequencing template. Sequencing used immunoSEQ multiplex PCR; TCRdb keeps in-frame clones, though not all of them. Counted here are roughly 190,000 clones, approximately 67% occurring once; the ten biggest clones make up approximately 1.2%. The record originates from a study of CD8+ T cells in alopecia areata. About the research overall: The tofacitinib course ran for 6 to 18 months and was followed by 6 months off drug. Study-level results: Scalp clonality and expanded CD8+ clones among the top 100 were significantly decreased by tofacitinib. Lesional scalp displayed greater clonality than normal scalp, most notably in alopecia totalis/universalis.

The sequence was collected from a human donor with alopecia areata. Sample: CD4+ T cells sorted from blood, taken between weeks 47 and 50, from a patient treated with tofacitinib. This sequence joins TRBV25-1 and TRBJ2-1; either TRBD1 or TRBD2 may fit D (5 bases each). In DNA form, the CDR3 reads TGTGCCAGCAGGGGAGCAGGGATCCGGCAGTTCTTC. Amino acids: CASRGAGIRQFF. Full variable domain (rest looked up from reference TRBV25-1 and TRBJ2-1): EADIYQTPRYLVIGTGKKITLECSQTMGHDKMYWYQQDPGMELHLIHYSYGVNSTEKGDLSSESTVSRIRTEHFPLTLESARPSHTSQYLCASRGAGIRQFFGPGTRLTVL.